The 15 T cell receptor beta chains below come from one sample, sequenced in a study of T-cell memory formation after mild COVID-19. TCRdb called the 5' RACE reads again in MiXCR, with one record for every CDR3 protein. The sample has roughly 550,000 distinct CDR3 sequences; about a fifth are singletons. The material sequenced was PBMCs or a T cell subset sorted from them (not recorded which). Receptors were obtained from an adult woman who had mild COVID-19 (a few samples of this study predate the infection). Cell type and time point are not known.

The chain uses TRBV18 and TRBJ1-1; 9 positions agree with TRBD1. Trimming removed 5 bases from V and 4 bases from J; junction bases left unmatched: 8. This CDR3 is 15 amino acids long. The germline CDR1 and CDR2 sequences are KGHSH and LQKENI. CDR3 DNA: TGTGCCAGCTCAACCGGGACAGGGATGGGCACTGAAGCTTTCTTT. Amino acid sequence: CASSTGTGMGTEAFF.

This clonotype was found a few times. V is TRBV7-3 and J is TRBJ2-5; tentatively, D is TRBD1 or TRBD2 (5 bases each). Germline V gene data show CDR1 as SGHTA and CDR2 as FQGTGA. The length of the CDR3 is 13 residues. Deletions cut 5 bases from V and 2 bases from J, with 9 bases between. For the CDR3, the DNA is TGTGCCAGCAGCGGGACCAATCAAGAGACCCAGTACTTC. Translation: CASSGTNQETQYF.

This clonotype was picked up a small number of times. This chain joins TRBV5-1 and TRBJ2-7; TRBD1 agrees at 11 bases. Losses at the gene ends were 4 bases for V and 6 bases for J; bases not matched to a gene: 6. This CDR3 spans 14 amino acids. Germline assignment: CDR1 SGHRS and CDR2 YFSETQ. The CDR3 DNA is TGCGCCAGCAGCGAAGGGACAGGGGGAGCCGAGCAGTACTTC. It specifies CASSEGTGGAEQYF.

The chain uses TRBV5-1 and TRBJ2-1; the D is unclear. Germline values: CDR1 SGHRS, CDR2 YFSETQ. V was pared by 2 bases and J by 5 bases, with 11 bases between. The CDR3 is 14 amino acids. The CDR3 DNA reads as TGCGCCAGCAGCTTAGGCGCGGCCGACAATGAGCAGTTCTTC. It encodes CASSLGAADNEQFF.

The chain links TRBV10-3 to TRBJ2-1, with D unclear. The V and J ends lost 3 bases and 7 bases respectively, with 7 bases between them. The CDR3 is made up of 12 amino acids. Germline loops: CDR1 ENHRY, CDR2 SYGVKD. CDR3 loop: CAISDAKNEQFF. In DNA form, the CDR3 reads TGTGCCATCAGTGACGCGAAAAATGAGCAGTTCTTC.

This clonotype was seen at least ten times. The rearrangement links TRBV5-6 to TRBJ2-2; unclear D gene. The CDR3 spans 13 residues. Germline V gives CDR1 SGHDT, CDR2 YYEEEE. V lost 2 bases and J lost 7, with 9 bases in between. The chain's CDR3 is CASSFSGYGELFF. Written as DNA, the CDR3 is TGTGCCAGCAGCTTCTCAGGATACGGGGAGCTGTTTTTT.

This clonotype occurred a few times. The J gene is TRBJ1-1, the V gene TRBV28; possibly TRBD1 for D (6 bases). Trimming took 8 bases from V and 12 from J, leaving 16 bases between them. This CDR3 has 11 amino acids. Germline-derived CDR1 and CDR2 are MDHEN and SYDVKM. The CDR3 coding sequence is TGTGCCAGCGAGAGCGGAGGGGGACCTTTCTTT. Translated: CASESGGGPFF. Full variable domain (rest looked up from reference TRBV28 and TRBJ1-1): DVKVTQSSRYLVKRTGEKVFLECVQDMDHENMFWYRQDPGLGLRLIYFSYDVKMKEKGDIPEGYSVSREKKERFSLILESASTNQTSMYLCASESGGGPFFGQGTRLTVV.

The V call is TRBV9, the J call TRBJ2-5, with D maybe TRBD1 (6 bases). Germline assignment: CDR1 SGDLS and CDR2 YYNGEE. V dropped 0 bases and J dropped 4 bases, with 16 bases sitting between them. The CDR3 loop spans 16 amino acids. CDR3 nucleotide sequence: TGTGCCAGCAGCGTAGAACAGGGCGGAACGTCAGAGACCCAGTACTTC. Its protein product is CASSVEQGGTSETQYF.

The chain has TRBV3-1 and TRBJ2-6; 8 bases match TRBD1. The CDR3 consists of 20 residues. Germline V gene data show CDR1 as LGHDT and CDR2 as YNNKEL (reference sequence). The V segment lost 9 bases and the J segment 1 base; nucleotides outside the gene matches: 20. The CDR3 DNA reads as TGTGCCAGTAGGAGGACAGGGCAACTATCTCCACTATCTGGGGCCAACGTCCTGACTTTC. This gives the protein CASRRTGQLSPLSGANVLTF.

This chain connects TRBV30 to TRBJ1-1, with TRBD1 matching 7 bases. This CDR3 spans 15 amino acids. The trim removed 3 bases at V and 4 bases at J, leaving 11 bases unmatched. Looked up from germline, CDR1 is GTSNPN and CDR2 is SVGIG (reference sequence). This chain's CDR3 is CAWSLPGQLSTEAFF. For the CDR3, the DNA is TGTGCCTGGAGCCTACCGGGACAGCTGAGCACTGAAGCTTTCTTT.

The chain has TRBV4-1 and TRBJ2-3, with TRBD2 matching over 9 bases. This CDR3 is built from 18 residues. CDR1 is MGHRA, CDR2 YSYEKL, per germline. After removal of 4 bases from V and 0 bases from J, the junction contained 11 bases not matched to a gene. CDR3 nucleotide sequence: TGCGCCAGCAGCCTTAGGCGGGAGCGGGGGGTCAGCACAGATACGCAGTATTTT. Its protein product is CASSLRRERGVSTDTQYF.

This chain uses TRBV9 with TRBJ2-7; D possibly corresponds to TRBD1 (5 bases). The CDR3 length is 15 residues. The germline V gene has CDR1 SGDLS and CDR2 YYNGEE. V shed 0 bases and J shed 3 bases, with 13 bases lying between them. The CDR3 is CASSVEGGHNYEQYF. The CDR3 DNA follows: TGTGCCAGCAGCGTAGAGGGTGGACACAACTACGAGCAGTACTTC.

The rearrangement uses TRBV20-1 and TRBJ1-5; 9 nucleotides match TRBD1. CDR3 length equals 17 residues. The junction had 8 bases not matched to a gene; V was cut back by 0 bases and J by 2 bases. Germline V CDR1 and CDR2: DFQATT, SNEGSKA (reference sequence). The CDR3 is CSAREATGGLGNQPQHF. CDR3 DNA: TGCAGTGCTAGAGAGGCGACAGGGGGGCTGGGCAATCAGCCCCAGCATTTT.

This clonotype was counted a single time. V gene TRBV9 combines with J gene TRBJ1-3; D gene ambiguous. This CDR3 has 16 residues. Germline V gene sequence: CDR1 SGDLS, CDR2 YYNGEE. V lost 0 bases and J 2 bases, leaving 12 bases between the germline ends. CDR3 amino acids: CASSVEHEAPGNTIYF. For the CDR3, the DNA is TGTGCCAGCAGCGTAGAACACGAAGCGCCTGGAAACACCATATATTTT.

CDR3 sequence (DNA): TGTGCCAGCAGCCTAGGGACAGCAGAAACAACTAACTATGGCTACACCTTC. Translation: CASSLGTAETTNYGYTF. The J gene is TRBJ1-2, the V gene TRBV7-9; 7 nucleotides line up with TRBD1. V shed 5 bases and J 0 bases; nucleotides not matched to a gene: 12. Per the germline V gene, CDR1 is SEHNR and CDR2 is FQNEAQ (reference sequence). The CDR3 runs to 17 residues. Complete variable domain (other parts from reference TRBV7-9 and TRBJ1-2): DTGVSQNPRHKITKRGQNVTFRCDPISEHNRLYWYRQTLGQGPEFLTYFQNEAQLEKSRLLSDRFSAERPKGSFSTLEIQRTEQGDSAMYLCASSLGTAETTNYGYTFGSGTRLTVV.